The 28 T cell receptor beta chains in this list originate from one sample, sequenced in a study of blood T cell repertoires in COVID-19. Some clones are missing from TCRdb's copy, which holds only in-frame ones; the method was immunoSEQ multiplex PCR. Altogether under 110,000 clones are present, 65% to 75% being singletons, with the ten largest covering approximately 0.9%. The sequenced material came from peripheral blood. The receptor source for this set is a human donor with acute or convalescent COVID-19. The donor label of this sample is uncertain.

V and J are TRBV6-5 and TRBJ1-3, with 7 bases lining up with TRBD1. The CDR3 consists of 15 residues. Unmatched junction bases numbered 10, after V lost 7 bases and J lost 4 bases. CDR1 is MNHEY, CDR2 SVGAGI, per germline. DNA for the CDR3: TGTGCCAGCACCGCGACAGGGAGTGCCGGAAACACCATATATTTT. Translating gives CASTATGSAGNTIYF.

In its sample, this clone was seen many times. The V gene is TRBV6-5, the J gene TRBJ1-1, with 7 bases matching TRBD1. Trimming removed 5 bases from V and 10 bases from J; junction bases left unmatched: 10. This CDR3 has 13 residues. In germline, CDR1 is MNHEY, CDR2 SVGAGI. The CDR3 loop is CASSPNRGRGAFF. The CDR3 DNA is TGTGCCAGCAGTCCTAACAGGGGCCGGGGAGCTTTCTTT.

The V gene is TRBV24-1, the J gene TRBJ1-1; 12 nucleotides agree with TRBD1. The CDR3 covers 17 residues. J was trimmed by 4 bases and V by 4 bases; bases with no gene match: 9. Germline CDR1 KGHDR, CDR2 SFDVKD. In DNA form, the CDR3 reads TGTGCCACCAGTGAGTGGGACAGGGGGCCCCTCTGCACTGAAGCTTTCTTT. Encoded protein: CATSEWDRGPLCTEAFF.

J is TRBJ1-4 and V is TRBV18; D ambiguous. The germline gives CDR1 KGHSH, CDR2 LQKENI. V was clipped by 3 bases and J by 7 bases, with 12 bases between them. CDR3 length: 14 residues. DNA for the CDR3: TGTGCCAGCTCACCTGGCCTTCCCCCTGAAAAACTGTTTTTT. Amino acids: CASSPGLPPEKLFF.

CDR3 in DNA: TGTGCCATCAGCCGGGACACTAGCAATCAGCCCCAGCATTTT. The encoded protein is CAISRDTSNQPQHF. The chain employs TRBV10-3 and TRBJ1-5; TRBD1 might be the D (6 bases). The CDR3 contains 14 residues. The germline CDR1 and CDR2 sequences are ENHRY and SYGVKD. Trimming removed 6 bases at V and 0 bases at J, with 9 bases between.

Regarding this clone: An end of the junction does not agree with germline; a read error may underlie this. The genes are TRBV18 and TRBJ2-5; 8 nucleotides line up with TRBD1. Germline CDR1 KGHSH, CDR2 LQKENI. This CDR3 has 11 residues. CDR3 residues: CASSPGTGGDF. The CDR3 coding sequence is TGTGCCAGCTCACCAGGGACAGGAGGGGACTTC.

The chain links TRBV14 to TRBJ2-5, with D maybe TRBD2 (6 bases). The V end lost 0 bases, the J end lost 2 bases, and 25 bases lay between the germline ends. Germline CDR1 and CDR2: SGHDN and FVKESK. This CDR3 spans 20 amino acids. CDR3: CASSQDGALYGLPFQETQYF. The CDR3 region has the DNA TGTGCCAGCAGCCAAGACGGGGCCCTCTACGGACTACCTTTTCAAGAGACCCAGTACTTC.

This chain joins TRBV27 and TRBJ2-5; 13 bases are shared with TRBD2. There are 14 residues in the CDR3. Germline V gene sequence: CDR1 MNHEY, CDR2 SMNVEV (reference sequence). Trimming at V came to 9 bases and at J to 4 bases, leaving 5 bases not matched to a gene. CDR3 loop: CASRTSGGRETQYF. The DNA of the CDR3 is TGTGCCAGTCGGACTAGCGGGGGACGAGAGACCCAGTACTTC.

V usage is TRBV18 and J usage is TRBJ1-1; D not resolved. The germline V gene encodes CDR1 KGHSH and CDR2 LQKENI. The CDR3 loop spans 14 amino acids. V lost 4 bases to trimming and J lost 3 bases, with 12 bases between them. CDR3 nucleotide sequence: TGTGCCAGCTCACTCAGTCGCGGGGACACTGAAGCTTTCTTT. Translated: CASSLSRGDTEAFF.

The V gene is TRBV5-1, the J gene TRBJ1-1; no reliable D call. Per germline, CDR1 SGHRS and CDR2 YFSETQ. CDR3 length: 12 amino acids. V dropped 0 bases and J dropped 7 bases, with 7 bases sitting between them. CDR3 nucleotide sequence: TGCGCCAGCAGCTTGGTCGGAGATGAAGCTTTCTTT. Its translation is CASSLVGDEAFF. Full variable domain (missing parts from reference TRBV5-1 and TRBJ1-1): KAGVTQTPRYLIKTRGQQVTLSCSPISGHRSVSWYQQTPGQGLQFLFEYFSETQRNKGNFPGRFSGRQFSNSRSEMNVSTLELGDSALYLCASSLVGDEAFFGQGTRLTVV.

This chain joins TRBV2 and TRBJ2-1; 7 bases align to TRBD1. Germline V gives CDR1 SNHLY, CDR2 FYNNEI. V lost 6 bases, J lost 7 bases, and 9 bases stayed unmatched. The CDR3 extends over 14 amino acids. The CDR3 nucleotides are TGTGCCAGCAGAGACCGGACAGGTTCGAATGAGCAGTTCTTC. Its translation: CASRDRTGSNEQFF.

The chain uses TRBV24-1 and TRBJ2-1, with no clear D. V was cut by 4 bases and J by 0 bases, with 12 bases left in between. The germline V gene has CDR1 KGHDR and CDR2 SFDVKD. The CDR3 has 16 residues. The CDR3 spells CATSDPTSYSYNEQFF. Written as DNA, the CDR3 is TGTGCCACCAGTGACCCGACAAGTTACTCCTACAATGAGCAGTTCTTC.

CDR3 sequence reads: CSVVPGGNYGYTF. The CDR3 region has the DNA TGCAGCGTTGTACCAGGTGGGAACTATGGCTACACCTTC. The chain has TRBV29-1 and TRBJ1-2; no definite D call. Trimming left V 4 bases short and J 2 bases short, with 11 bases between. The CDR3 consists of 13 residues. Germline loops: CDR1 SQVTM, CDR2 ANQGSEA. Supplemented by reference TRBV29-1 and TRBJ1-2, the full variable domain reads SAVISQKPSRDICQRGTSLTIQCQVDSQVTMMFWYRQQPGQSLTLIATANQGSEATYESGFVIDKFPISRPNLTFSTLTVSNMSPEDSSIYLCSVVPGGNYGYTFGSGTRLTVV.

The V call is TRBV5-4, the J call TRBJ2-1; D is ambiguous. CDR1 and CDR2 (germline): SGHNT, YYREEE (reference sequence). This CDR3 comprises 13 residues. Trimming took off 2 bases at V and 6 bases at J, with 9 bases between the two ends. CDR3 residues: CASSFPSGNEQFF. The CDR3 region has the DNA TGTGCCAGCAGCTTCCCTTCGGGCAATGAGCAGTTCTTC.

The table lists this clone with a few counts. V gene TRBV3-1 (or the pseudogene TRBV3-2) combines with J gene TRBJ2-5, with D possibly TRBD2 on 6 matching bases. This CDR3 has 17 residues. V was clipped by 1 base and J by 2 bases, with 17 bases between them. The germline gives CDR1 LGHDT, CDR2 YNNKEL (reference sequence). The CDR3 reads CASSQGRWGVKQETQYF. The CDR3 region has the DNA TGTGCCAGCAGCCAAGGGCGGTGGGGGGTAAAACAAGAGACCCAGTACTTC.

This clone was recorded many times. The chain joins TRBV28 to TRBJ1-2; D ambiguous. The CDR3 covers 13 residues. Trimming removed 4 bases from V and 3 bases from J, with 9 bases in between. The germline V gene has CDR1 MDHEN and CDR2 SYDVKM. In DNA form, the CDR3 reads TGTGCCAGCAGTTCACAATCCGACTATGGCTACACCTTC. Protein product: CASSSQSDYGYTF.

The V and J genes are TRBV7-2 and TRBJ1-6, with D perhaps TRBD1 (5 bases). CDR3 size: 14 residues. Germline lookup yields CDR1 SGHTA and CDR2 FQGNSA. The V end lost 5 bases, the J end lost 13 bases, and 18 bases lay between the germline ends. The DNA of the CDR3 is TGTGCCAGCAGCGGCGGGACGGCATCAACCCCCCTCCACTTT. Translating gives CASSGGTASTPLHF.

The table lists this clone with a few counts. The V and J genes are TRBV10-3 and TRBJ1-5; 10 bases align to TRBD1. Germline CDR1 ENHRY, CDR2 SYGVKD. With V trimmed by 10 bases and J by 1 base, 4 bases remained unmatched. There are 14 residues in the CDR3. This CDR3 is CATGTGVSNQPQHF. The CDR3 DNA reads TGTGCCACTGGGACAGGGGTAAGCAATCAGCCCCAGCATTTT.

This clone was detected only once. The CDR3 here is CASSSTYNSPLHF. CDR3 nucleotide sequence: TGTGCCAGCAGTAGCACCTATAATTCACCCCTCCACTTT. J is TRBJ1-6 and V is TRBV6-5; D ambiguous. This CDR3 has 13 residues. Germline V gene sequence: CDR1 MNHEY, CDR2 SVGAGI. V was trimmed by 5 bases and J by 2 bases, leaving 4 bases between them.

The chain recombines TRBV29-1 with TRBJ2-7; possibly TRBD2 for D (5 bases). CDR1 SQVTM and CDR2 ANQGSEA come from the germline V gene. This CDR3 is 12 amino acids long. V was trimmed by 7 bases and J by 9 bases, leaving 19 bases between them. This CDR3 is CSAGIPNVGQYF. Written as DNA, the CDR3 is TGCAGCGCCGGGATCCCCAACGTAGGGCAGTACTTC.

This rearrangement joins TRBV4-1 to TRBJ2-7; D may be TRBD2 (6 bases). There are 13 residues in the CDR3. V gave up 3 bases and J gave up 6 bases, with 12 bases separating them. Germline CDR1 is MGHRA and CDR2 is YSYEKL. The CDR3 here is CASSHYLGGEQYV. In DNA, the CDR3 is TGCGCCAGCAGCCATTATTTGGGGGGCGAGCAGTACGTC.

The rearrangement joins TRBV10-3 to TRBJ2-3; maybe TRBD1 (5 bases). CDR1 is ENHRY and CDR2 is SYGVKD in the germline V gene. With 6 bases removed from V and 0 bases from J, the gap between germline ends came to 10 bases. The CDR3 contains 14 residues. CDR3 sequence reads: CAIRPQGSTDTQYF. For the CDR3, the DNA is TGTGCCATCAGGCCTCAGGGAAGCACAGATACGCAGTATTTT.

This chain links TRBV29-1 with TRBJ1-6; weak D call: TRBD1 (5 bases). CDR3 length: 13 amino acids. CDR1 SQVTM and CDR2 ANQGSEA come from the germline V gene. Trimming removed 5 bases from V and 3 bases from J, with 8 bases in between. The CDR3 DNA sequence: TGCAGCGTTCAGACAGACTATAATTCACCCCTCCACTTT. This encodes CSVQTDYNSPLHF.

V gene TRBV3-1 (or the pseudogene TRBV3-2) combines with J gene TRBJ2-7, with D unclear. Between the trimmed V and J ends, which lost 1 base and 0 bases, there was a span of 10 bases. CDR3 length: 15 amino acids. Per germline, CDR1 LGHDT and CDR2 YNNKEL (reference sequence). The DNA of the CDR3 is TGTGCCAGCAGCCAAGGGCCCCAGGCCTCCTACGAGCAGTACTTC. The encoded protein is CASSQGPQASYEQYF.

The chain combines TRBV5-6 with TRBJ1-2, with 11 positions matching TRBD1. The CDR3 contains 16 residues. J was trimmed by 4 bases and V by 4 bases; bases with no gene match: 9. The germline CDR1 and CDR2 sequences are SGHDT and YYEEEE. In DNA, the CDR3 is TGTGCCAGCAGCCCCGGGACAGGGGGAGTGGGCTATGGCTACACCTTC. Translating it yields CASSPGTGGVGYGYTF.

This clone was detected once. The sample has other DNA sequences that encode this CDR3 too. V and J are TRBV30 and TRBJ2-5, with TRBD2 as a possible D gene (5 bases). The CDR3 loop spans 13 amino acids. Germline-derived CDR1 and CDR2 are GTSNPN and SVGIG (reference sequence). V lost 1 base and J 2 bases, leaving 8 bases between the germline ends. CDR3 DNA sequence: TGTGCCTGGAGTGCCGGGGTACAAGAGACCCAGTACTTC. Protein sequence: CAWSAGVQETQYF.

This clone has a handful of counts. V and J are TRBV30 and TRBJ2-3, with 10 bases matching TRBD2. Germline lookup yields CDR1 GTSNPN and CDR2 SVGIG (reference sequence). The length of the CDR3 is 16 residues. With V trimmed by 2 bases and J by 1 base, 6 bases remained unmatched. The CDR3 sequence: CAWSFLAGVGTDTQYF. CDR3 nucleotides: TGTGCCTGGAGTTTTCTAGCGGGGGTGGGCACAGATACGCAGTATTTT.

V is TRBV5-1 and J is TRBJ1-4, with TRBD1 matching 8 bases. The trim removed 4 bases at V and 7 bases at J, leaving 9 bases unmatched. The CDR3 is 15 amino acids. In germline, CDR1 is SGHRS, CDR2 YFSETQ. This chain's CDR3 is CASSNPGGIGEKLFF. CDR3 DNA sequence: TGCGCCAGCAGCAATCCAGGGGGCATCGGTGAAAAACTGTTTTTT.